These 13 T cell receptor beta chains were sequenced from one sample in a study of blood T cell repertoires in COVID-19. Libraries were prepared by immunoSEQ multiplex PCR; TCRdb keeps only in-frame clonotypes and omits some of them. The sample shows 150,000 to 200,000 clones, about four fifths of them seen only once. The sequenced material came from peripheral blood. All receptors derive from a woman aged 60-75 years with COVID-19, enrolled during active disease.

This chain connects TRBV19 to TRBJ2-5, with 7 bases identical to TRBD1. CDR1 is LNHDA and CDR2 is SQIVND in the germline V gene (reference sequence). The V segment lost 5 bases and the J segment 4 bases; nucleotides outside the gene matches: 4. The CDR3 sequence is 13 residues long. The CDR3 reads CASSPGTAETQYF. The DNA of the CDR3 is TGTGCCAGTAGTCCCGGGACAGCAGAGACCCAGTACTTC.

The genes are TRBV28 and TRBJ1-4; TRBD1 matches 9 bases. This CDR3 region has 15 residues. The J segment lost 7 bases and the V segment lost 4 bases, leaving 7 bases of the junction unmatched. The germline V gene has CDR1 MDHEN and CDR2 SYDVKM. The CDR3 here is CASSSQQGAVEKLFF. The DNA for the CDR3 is TGTGCCAGCAGTTCACAACAGGGGGCTGTTGAAAAACTGTTTTTT.

The V and J genes are TRBV7-9 and TRBJ2-1; D possibly corresponds to TRBD1 (6 bases). Germline V gives CDR1 SEHNR, CDR2 FQNEAQ (reference sequence). V lost 5 bases and J lost 0, with 14 bases in between. The CDR3 contains 16 residues. CDR3 region: CASSPRQEISYNEQFF. The DNA for the CDR3 is TGTGCCAGCAGCCCCAGACAGGAGATCTCCTACAATGAGCAGTTCTTC.

The rearrangement links TRBV11-2 to TRBJ1-1; 7 bases are shared with TRBD1. There are 15 residues in the CDR3. Per germline, CDR1 SGHAT and CDR2 FQNNGV. Trimming at V came to 3 bases and at J to 1 base, leaving 5 bases not matched to a gene. The CDR3 nucleotides are TGTGCCAGCAGCTTGCTGACAGGGTCGAACACTGAAGCTTTCTTT. This encodes CASSLLTGSNTEAFF.

The table lists this clone with a count of one. The chain uses TRBV4-1 and TRBJ1-5; 7 nucleotides align to TRBD1. The CDR3 is made up of 18 amino acids. The germline V gene has CDR1 MGHRA and CDR2 YSYEKL. Losses at the gene ends were 4 bases for V and 4 bases for J; bases not matched to a gene: 16. The CDR3 DNA reads as TGCGCCAGCAGCCCTCGATTAAACCAGGGGGACAAAAATCAGCCCCAGCATTTT. It yields the protein CASSPRLNQGDKNQPQHF.

This clone came up once. The rearrangement joins TRBV7-3 to TRBJ2-7; perhaps TRBD2 as D (5 bases). The germline V gene has CDR1 SGHTA and CDR2 FQGTGA. This CDR3 spans 16 amino acids. V was clipped by 0 bases and J by 0 bases, with 12 bases between them. CDR3 loop: CASSLTGAEDSYEQYV. CDR3 DNA sequence: TGTGCCAGCAGCTTAACCGGAGCGGAGGACTCCTACGAGCAGTACGTC.

This chain uses TRBV9 with TRBJ2-2; the D gene is possibly TRBD2 (6 bases). Germline V gives CDR1 SGDLS, CDR2 YYNGEE. Trimming pared 0 bases from V and 0 bases from J, leaving 12 bases between. CDR3 length: 17 residues. CDR3 sequence reads: CASSVAGVGPNTGELFF. CDR3 sequence (DNA): TGTGCCAGCAGCGTAGCGGGGGTGGGGCCGAACACCGGGGAGCTGTTTTTT.

Comments on this clone: Sequence at one end of the junction differs from germline and may be a read error. V and J are TRBV4-2 and TRBJ2-1; TRBD1 is a possible D gene (6 bases). The CDR3 length is 13 residues. CDR1 and CDR2 (germline): LGHNA, YNFKEQ. The CDR3 DNA reads TGTGCCAGCAGCAAAGACAGGTACAATGAGCAGTTCTTC. Translation: CASSKDRYNEQFF.

V is TRBV5-4 and J is TRBJ2-1; no clear D gene. The CDR3 runs 15 residues. The V end lost 6 bases, the J end lost 0 bases, and 13 bases lay between the germline ends. Germline V gene data show CDR1 as SGHNT and CDR2 as YYREEE (reference sequence). The DNA of the CDR3 is TGTGCCAGCACCTCCCTGCGGTCCTCCTACAATGAGCAGTTCTTC. It encodes CASTSLRSSYNEQFF.

This chain uses TRBV21-1 with TRBJ2-7; TRBD2 reflects the table's D call only, with no check against the DNA. TRBV21-1 is termed a pseudogene. This CDR3 comprises 18 residues. The chain's CDR3 is CASSKGGTSGRSSYEQYF. The CDR3 nucleotides are TGTGCCAGCAGCAAAGGTGGGACTAGCGGGAGAAGCTCCTACGAGCAGTACTTC.

The chain combines TRBV9 with TRBJ2-3; tentatively, D is TRBD1 (6 bases). CDR3 size: 15 residues. V was pared by 0 bases and J by 2 bases, with 10 bases between. Per germline, CDR1 SGDLS and CDR2 YYNGEE. CDR3 DNA: TGTGCCAGCAGCGTAGATCAGGGGCCCACAGATACGCAGTATTTT. This sequence encodes CASSVDQGPTDTQYF.

The chain has TRBV19 and TRBJ2-4, with 10 bases identical to TRBD2. The CDR3 is 14 amino acids. CDR1 is LNHDA and CDR2 is SQIVND in the germline V gene (reference sequence). With 2 bases clipped from V and 7 bases from J, the junction kept 2 bases outside the gene matches. The CDR3 here is CASSIPGLANIQYF. In nucleotides, the CDR3 is TGTGCCAGTAGTATACCGGGACTAGCGAACATTCAGTACTTC.

This chain links TRBV5-4 with TRBJ2-5; 8 bases line up with TRBD2. V trimming: 0 bases; J trimming: 5 bases; junction bases outside the gene matches: 0. Germline V lookup: CDR1 SGHNT, CDR2 YYREEE (reference sequence). This CDR3 is 13 amino acids long. The CDR3 DNA follows: TGTGCCAGCAGCTTGGGCGGGGGGGAGACCCAGTACTTC. The encoded protein is CASSLGGGETQYF. Using reference TRBV5-4 and TRBJ2-5 for the parts outside the CDR3, the full variable domain is ETGVTQSPTHLIKTRGQQVTLRCSSQSGHNTVSWYQQALGQGPQFIFQYYREEENGRGNFPPRFSGLQFPNYSSELNVNALELDDSALYLCASSLGGGETQYFGPGTRLLVL.